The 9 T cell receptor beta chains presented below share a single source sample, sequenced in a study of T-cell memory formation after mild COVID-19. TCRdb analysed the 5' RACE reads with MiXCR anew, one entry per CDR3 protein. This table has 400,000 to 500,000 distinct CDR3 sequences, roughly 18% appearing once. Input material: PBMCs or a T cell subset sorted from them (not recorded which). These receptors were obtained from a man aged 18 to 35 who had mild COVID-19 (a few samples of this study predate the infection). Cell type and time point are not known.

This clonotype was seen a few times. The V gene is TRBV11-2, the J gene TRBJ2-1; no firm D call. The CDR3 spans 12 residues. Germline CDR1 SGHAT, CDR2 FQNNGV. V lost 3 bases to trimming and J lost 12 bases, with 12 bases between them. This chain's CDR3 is CASSFPYGGQFF. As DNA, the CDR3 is TGTGCCAGCAGCTTCCCCTATGGTGGGCAGTTCTTC.

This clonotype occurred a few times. The CDR3 nucleotides read TGTGCCAGCAGCTTAGAGGCAGGGAACAAAAACATTCAGTACTTC. Protein product: CASSLEAGNKNIQYF. V is TRBV7-2 and J is TRBJ2-4, with D possibly TRBD1 on 5 matching bases. The CDR3 has 15 residues. Looked up from germline, CDR1 is SGHTA and CDR2 is FQGNSA. V shed 1 base and J shed 3 bases, with 10 bases lying between them.

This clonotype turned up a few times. CDR3 amino acids: CTQRDSTSGNTIYF. The CDR3 DNA is TGCACCCAACGAGACAGTACCTCTGGAAACACCATATATTTT. The rearrangement uses TRBV1 and TRBJ1-3; whether TRBD1, the table's D call, matches the DNA was not checked. TRBV1 constitutes a pseudogene. CDR3 length: 14 residues.

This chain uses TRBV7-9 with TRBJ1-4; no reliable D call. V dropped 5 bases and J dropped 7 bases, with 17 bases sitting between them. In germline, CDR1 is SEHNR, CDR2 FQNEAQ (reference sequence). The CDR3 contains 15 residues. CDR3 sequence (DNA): TGTGCCAGCAGCCCCCAGCGGCAGCTGGGTGAAAAACTGTTTTTT. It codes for CASSPQRQLGEKLFF.

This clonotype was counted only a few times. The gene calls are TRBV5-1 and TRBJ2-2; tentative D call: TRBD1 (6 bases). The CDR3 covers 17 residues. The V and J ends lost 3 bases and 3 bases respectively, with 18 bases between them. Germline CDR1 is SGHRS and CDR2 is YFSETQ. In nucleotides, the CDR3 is TGCGCCAGCAGCTGGGGGCCTGCCGAAGGGGACACCGGGGAGCTGTTTTTT. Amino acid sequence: CASSWGPAEGDTGELFF.

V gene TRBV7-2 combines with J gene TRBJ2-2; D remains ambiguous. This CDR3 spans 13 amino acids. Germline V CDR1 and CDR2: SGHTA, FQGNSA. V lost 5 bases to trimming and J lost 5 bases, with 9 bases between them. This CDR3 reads CASSIVETGELFF. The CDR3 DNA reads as TGTGCCAGCAGCATAGTCGAGACCGGGGAGCTGTTTTTT.

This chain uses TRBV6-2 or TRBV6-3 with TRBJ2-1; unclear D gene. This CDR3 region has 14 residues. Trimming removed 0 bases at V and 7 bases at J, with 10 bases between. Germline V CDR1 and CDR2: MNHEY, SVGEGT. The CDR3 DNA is TGTGCCAGCAGTTACTCCGGGCGCGTGAATGAGCAGTTCTTC. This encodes CASSYSGRVNEQFF.

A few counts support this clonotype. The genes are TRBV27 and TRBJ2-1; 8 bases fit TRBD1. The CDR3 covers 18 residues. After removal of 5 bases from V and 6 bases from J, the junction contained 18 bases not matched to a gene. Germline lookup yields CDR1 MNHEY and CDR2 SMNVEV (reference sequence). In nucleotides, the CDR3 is TGTGCCAGCAGTACCTTGGACAGGGAAAGGTCCGTCGTCAATGAGCAGTTCTTC. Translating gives CASSTLDRERSVVNEQFF.

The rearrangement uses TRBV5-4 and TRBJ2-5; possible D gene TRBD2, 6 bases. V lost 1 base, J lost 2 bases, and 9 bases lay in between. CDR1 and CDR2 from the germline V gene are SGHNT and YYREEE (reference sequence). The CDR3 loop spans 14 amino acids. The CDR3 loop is CASSLSSVQETQYF. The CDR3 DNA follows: TGTGCCAGCAGCTTGTCTAGCGTACAAGAGACCCAGTACTTC.